Listed here are 22 T cell receptor beta chains from one sample, sequenced in a study of shared clonotypes between healthy human individuals. Terminally differentiated effector memory CD45RA+ cells were excluded from the naive CD8 cells, which were CD45RO-negative and positively selected for CCR7. Method: immunoSEQ multiplex PCR; TCRdb's copy keeps in-frame clones and lacks some. The table shows 2 million to 2.5 million clones, with 85% to 95% occurring only once. The specimen was naive CD8+ T cells from PBMCs. Receptors originate from a young man in good health. Some clones in this sample may be carry-over from other donors' samples.

The J gene is TRBJ2-7, the V gene TRBV2, with D perhaps matching TRBD2 (5 bases). V was trimmed by 0 bases and J by 6 bases, leaving 9 bases between them. The CDR3 totals 13 residues. CDR1 is SNHLY, CDR2 FYNNEI, per germline. CDR3 loop: CASSEARGSEQYF. The CDR3 nucleotides are TGTGCCAGCAGTGAAGCACGGGGTTCCGAGCAGTACTTC.

The chain uses TRBV10-2 and TRBJ1-1, with 7 bases aligning to TRBD1. V was clipped by 0 bases and J by 6 bases; unmatched bases: 7. The germline V gene has CDR1 WSHSY and CDR2 SAAADI. The CDR3 length is 15 residues. In DNA, the CDR3 is TGCGCCAGCAGTGAGTCACAGGGGAGTGTGGCTGAAGCTTTCTTT. Amino acid sequence: CASSESQGSVAEAFF.

This sequence joins TRBV7-9 and TRBJ2-3; D is tentatively TRBD1 or TRBD2 (5 bases each). The V gene's germline CDR1 is SEHNR and CDR2 FQNEAQ (reference sequence). The CDR3 loop spans 16 amino acids. Trimming pared 3 bases from V and 2 bases from J, leaving 15 bases between. The CDR3 reads CASSFGGWGITDTQYF. The CDR3 coding sequence is TGTGCCAGCAGCTTTGGGGGTTGGGGGATCACAGATACGCAGTATTTT.

On this clone: The same CDR3 also results from other DNA sequences found in this sample. This rearrangement joins TRBV5-1 to TRBJ1-1; tentatively, D is TRBD1 (5 bases). The CDR3 consists of 13 residues. Germline CDR1 and CDR2: SGHRS and YFSETQ. With 2 bases removed from V and 3 bases from J, the gap between germline ends came to 8 bases. CDR3 residues: CASSLDRYTEAFF. DNA for the CDR3: TGCGCCAGCAGCTTAGACAGATACACTGAAGCTTTCTTT.

This chain joins TRBV2 and TRBJ2-1; D gene unclear. Trimming left V 7 bases short and J 0 bases short, with 13 bases between. The CDR3 is made up of 15 amino acids. The germline V gene has CDR1 SNHLY and CDR2 FYNNEI. This chain's CDR3 is CASINPGSSYNEQFF. Here the CDR3 DNA reads TGTGCCAGCATCAATCCTGGCAGCTCCTACAATGAGCAGTTCTTC.

This clone was detected once. The chain combines TRBV10-3 with TRBJ2-5; D is unclear. This CDR3 comprises 13 residues. Germline CDR1 and CDR2: ENHRY and SYGVKD. V lost 2 bases and J 5 bases, leaving 9 bases between the germline ends. The CDR3: CAISEGITETQYF. CDR3 coding DNA: TGTGCCATCAGTGAGGGGATTACGGAGACCCAGTACTTC.

V is TRBV15 and J is TRBJ1-4, with D possibly matching TRBD1 (5 bases). With 0 bases removed from V and 4 bases from J, the gap between germline ends came to 15 bases. Germline CDR1 LNHNV, CDR2 YYDKDF (reference sequence). CDR3 length: 17 amino acids. The DNA for the CDR3 is TGTGCCACCAGCAGAGATGGCGGCCAGGGCCTTAATGAAAAACTGTTTTTT. This gives the protein CATSRDGGQGLNEKLFF.

The gene calls are TRBV28 and TRBJ1-1; D may be TRBD1 (5 bases). Trimming removed 6 bases from V and 1 base from J, with 12 bases in between. This CDR3 has 14 amino acids. Germline V gene lookup returns CDR1 MDHEN and CDR2 SYDVKM. The CDR3 DNA is TGTGCCAGCAGCCCTAGGGGCCAGAACACTGAAGCTTTCTTT. Translation: CASSPRGQNTEAFF.

The chain links TRBV27 to TRBJ1-1; no clear D gene. The CDR3 extends over 14 amino acids. Trimming shortened V by 3 bases and J by 6 bases, and 14 bases separated the two germline ends. Germline V gives CDR1 MNHEY, CDR2 SMNVEV (reference sequence). CDR3 sequence (DNA): TGTGCCAGCAGTTTGAATACGATGGGCTCTGAAGCTTTCTTT. Its protein is CASSLNTMGSEAFF.

The chain uses TRBV29-1 and TRBJ2-2, with TRBD2 as a possible D gene (6 bases). Germline CDR1 and CDR2: SQVTM and ANQGSEA. Between the trimmed V and J ends, which lost 4 bases and 3 bases, there was a span of 15 bases. The CDR3 has 15 amino acids. The CDR3 loop reads CSVVGGKEDTGELFF. CDR3 nucleotides: TGCAGCGTTGTCGGCGGGAAGGAGGACACCGGGGAGCTGTTTTTT.

The gene calls are TRBV15 and TRBJ2-7; D is unclear. CDR1 LNHNV and CDR2 YYDKDF come from the germline V gene (reference sequence). Trimming removed 3 bases from V and 0 bases from J, with 6 bases in between. The CDR3 contains 13 residues. CDR3 DNA sequence: TGTGCCACCAGCAGCGGATACTCCTACGAGCAGTACTTC. Encoded protein: CATSSGYSYEQYF. The full variable domain, its missing parts supplied by reference TRBV15 and TRBJ2-7, is DAMVIQNPRYQVTQFGKPVTLSCSQTLNHNVMYWYQQKSSQAPKLLFHYYDKDFNNEADTPDNFQSRRPNTSFCFLDIRSPGLGDTAMYLCATSSGYSYEQYFGPGTRLTVT.

V usage is TRBV7-2 and J usage is TRBJ2-7; the match to TRBD1 covers 11 bases. This CDR3 comprises 16 residues. J gave up 2 bases and V 6 bases, and 9 bases lay outside the gene matches. Looked up from germline, CDR1 is SGHTA and CDR2 is FQGNSA. The CDR3 nucleotides are TGTGCCAGCAGGCGAGATCCGGGACAGGGGGCCTACGAGCAGTACTTC. This encodes CASRRDPGQGAYEQYF.

The genes are TRBV9 and TRBJ2-6; 9 nucleotides match TRBD1. The CDR3 sequence is 18 residues long. Germline V gene sequence: CDR1 SGDLS, CDR2 YYNGEE. V dropped 3 bases and J dropped 1; count of bases not matched to a gene: 8. The CDR3, as DNA: TGTGCCAGCAGCGCGGAGCGGGACAGGGTTTCTGGGGCCAACGTCCTGACTTTC. It yields the protein CASSAERDRVSGANVLTF.

This clone has more than one count but fewer than ten. This same CDR3 is encoded by further DNA sequences in the sample. This chain joins TRBV19 and TRBJ1-5; a weak D match, TRBD1 (5 bases). This CDR3 comprises 12 residues. The ends were cut back, 3 bases at V and 7 bases at J, with 7 bases in the middle. Germline assignment: CDR1 LNHDA and CDR2 SQIVND (reference sequence). DNA for the CDR3: TGTGCCAGTAGTATCGGGGGACAGCCCCAGCATTTT. It is translated as CASSIGGQPQHF.

The chain combines TRBV2 with TRBJ2-5; a possible D gene is TRBD2 (6 bases). CDR1 SNHLY and CDR2 FYNNEI come from the germline V gene. V was shortened by 6 bases and J by 1 base, with 12 bases between the two germline ends. CDR3 length: 14 amino acids. The DNA for the CDR3 is TGTGCCAGCAGACCTCCGGGACTCCAAGAGACCCAGTACTTC. Its translation is CASRPPGLQETQYF.

The chain recombines TRBV5-6 with TRBJ1-3, with D uncertain. Germline assignment: CDR1 SGHDT and CDR2 YYEEEE. V was clipped by 0 bases and J by 0 bases, with 16 bases between them. There are 18 residues in the CDR3. CDR3 DNA sequence: TGTGCCAGCAGCTTGGCCAATTGGGGAGATCTCTCTGGAAACACCATATATTTT. As protein: CASSLANWGDLSGNTIYF.

The gene calls are TRBV10-2 and TRBJ2-7, with D perhaps TRBD2 (6 bases). CDR1 is WSHSY and CDR2 is SAAADI in the germline V gene. The CDR3 totals 14 residues. Between the trimmed V and J ends, which lost 6 bases and 3 bases, there was a span of 15 bases. CDR3 coding DNA: TGCGCCAGCAGAGAAGGCGGGAATGGCTACGAGCAGTACTTC. Its protein is CASREGGNGYEQYF.

J is TRBJ2-7 and V is TRBV29-1; D uncertain. Per the germline V gene, CDR1 is SQVTM and CDR2 is ANQGSEA. V was shortened by 4 bases and J by 0 bases, with 10 bases between the two germline ends. This CDR3 has 13 amino acids. The CDR3 sequence: CSVGGGFSYEQYF. The CDR3, as DNA: TGCAGCGTTGGCGGCGGTTTCTCCTACGAGCAGTACTTC.

The V call is TRBV6-6, the J call TRBJ1-3, with D tentatively TRBD1 (5 bases). CDR1 is MNHNY, CDR2 SVGAGI, per germline (reference sequence). V gave up 2 bases and J gave up 2 bases, with 7 bases separating them. The CDR3 is 14 amino acids. CDR3 bases: TGTGCCAGCAGTTACGGGGGGACTGGAAACACCATATATTTT. Its translation is CASSYGGTGNTIYF.

The chain joins TRBV21-1 to TRBJ2-6; TRBD1, the table's D call, was not compared with the DNA. TRBV21-1 is given as a pseudogene. The CDR3 spans 17 residues. The CDR3 DNA follows: TGTGCCAGCATTACCGGGACAGGGGTCTCTGGGGCCAACGTCCTGACTTTC. It encodes CASITGTGVSGANVLTF.

The J gene is TRBJ2-2, the V gene TRBV7-3; 11 bases line up with TRBD1. V gave up 2 bases and J gave up 6 bases; unmatched junction bases: 8. Germline CDR1 and CDR2: SGHTA and FQGTGA. The CDR3 is 17 residues long. CDR3 DNA: TGTGCCAGCAGCTTAGGCGCGGGGACAGGGGGTCCCGGGGAGCTGTTTTTT. This encodes CASSLGAGTGGPGELFF.

This clone was found once. V gene TRBV28 combines with J gene TRBJ2-1; TRBD2 aligns across 8 bases. Germline V lookup: CDR1 MDHEN, CDR2 SYDVKM. J gave up 4 bases and V 2 bases, and 7 bases lay outside the gene matches. The length of the CDR3 is 16 residues. The CDR3: CASSLRTSPYYNEQFF. CDR3 sequence (DNA): TGTGCCAGCAGTTTACGGACTAGCCCCTATTACAATGAGCAGTTCTTC.